This T cell receptor beta chain was identified in a study of blood T cell repertoires in COVID-19. Overall study context: Some COVID-19 samples were acute and others convalescent; all came from the United States, Italy and Spain. PBMCs, B-cell-depleted T cells, or T cells provided the cDNA or gDNA that made up the material.

Profiled with immunoSEQ multiplex PCR; TCRdb holds only in-frame clones, not every one. Of approximately 150,000 clones listed, around nine tenths were seen once; the top ten hold more than 6.5%. V lost 4 bases to trimming and J lost 2 bases; unmatched junction nucleotides: 11. Germline V CDR1 and CDR2: SGHTA, FQGNSA. CDR3 size: 18 residues. The chain joins TRBV7-2 to TRBJ2-3; 11 bases fit TRBD2. Sequenced input: peripheral blood. This clonotype originated in a woman between 45 and 60 years old with active or convalescent COVID-19. The CDR3 loop reads CASSSYKASGGYTDTQYF. CDR3 DNA: TGTGCCAGCAGCTCTTATAAGGCTAGCGGGGGGTACACAGATACGCAGTATTTT.